This TCR beta chain was identified in a study of Ad26.COV2.S vaccination and SARS-CoV-2 variants. Noted treatment: around 19 received Ad26.COV2.S at low or high dose, single or two shots; roughly five received placebo; per-sample allocation not given. Vaccine and placebo recipients were sampled on day 63 after the first injection. There are a few counts of this clone. Germline V gene sequence: CDR1 GTSNPN, CDR2 SVGIG (reference sequence). This CDR3 comprises 12 residues. V lost 3 bases and J 7 bases, leaving 13 bases between the germline ends. Assay used: immunoSEQ multiplex PCR; TCRdb lists only in-frame clones, some missing. The table has more than 300,000 clones, around 81% seen once.

The rearrangement links TRBV30 to TRBJ2-7; maybe TRBD2 (6 bases). The clonotype was recovered from a person aged 18-60 years who received the Ad26.COV2.S COVID-19 vaccine or a placebo. The sequencing used peripheral blood, collected in a trial of Ad26.COV2.S vaccine versus placebo. DNA of the CDR3: TGTGCCTGGAGCCTTTACGCGGGGGAGCAGTACTTC. Residues: CAWSLYAGEQYF.